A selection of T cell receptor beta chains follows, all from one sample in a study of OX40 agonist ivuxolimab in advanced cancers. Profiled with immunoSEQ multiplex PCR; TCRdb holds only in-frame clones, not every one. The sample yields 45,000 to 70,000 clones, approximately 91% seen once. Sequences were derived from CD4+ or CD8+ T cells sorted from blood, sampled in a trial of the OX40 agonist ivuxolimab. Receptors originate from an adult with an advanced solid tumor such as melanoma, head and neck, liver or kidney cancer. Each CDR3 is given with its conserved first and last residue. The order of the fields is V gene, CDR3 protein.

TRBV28	CASSSSGTGYQPQHF
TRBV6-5	CASSYASGYGYTF
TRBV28	CASLQGGKYGYTF
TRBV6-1	CASSAKPTGVSGNTIYF
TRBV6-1	CASSEAGWGLGPSEQYF
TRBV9	CASSVASGIYNEQFF
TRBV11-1	CASSLTGQGAYEQYF
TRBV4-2	CASSSRAGTPTDTQYF
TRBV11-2	CASISPAYEQYF
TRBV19	CASSIGDGGIQYF
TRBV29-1	CSVEDGNTEAFF
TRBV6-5	CASSPYGANQPQHF
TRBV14	CASSRAGANVLTF
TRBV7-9	CASSFVGRSTGANVLTF
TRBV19	CASRGAGAPGANVLTF
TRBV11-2	CASSLAGTGPYNEQFF
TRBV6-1	CASSGGTGYAVSTDTQYF
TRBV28	CASSPGWYGYTF
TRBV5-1	CASSLEGTGGYEQYF
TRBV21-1	CASSKVPSGYNEQFF
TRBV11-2	CASSLEGAGKEETQYF
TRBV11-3	CASSPTGGNIQYF
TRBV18	CASSLGQGVQPQHF
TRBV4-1	CASSQGSGVGNTIYF
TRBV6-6	CASSKGTSGKSYEQYF
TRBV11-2	CASSPVGQIYEQYF
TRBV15	CATSRETLNEQYF
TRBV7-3	CASSLSGRVQETQYF
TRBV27	CASRADRVDGEQYF
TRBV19	CASSTGTHTEAFF
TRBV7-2	CASSAGAGSTQYF
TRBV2	CASSANRGTEETQYF
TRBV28	CASSPPTGGSQPQHF
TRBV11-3	CASSLEENTEAFF
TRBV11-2	CASSSLLRLAGVNIQYF
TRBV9	CASSVSLAGGRGTGELFF
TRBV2	CASIPTPSGTSTDTQYF
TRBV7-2	CASSLVAGPGGYTF
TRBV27	CASSLLRGQSPLHF
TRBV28	CASKFGVRGYTF
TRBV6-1	CASRRGNTIYF
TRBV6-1	CASRTGTASYEQYF
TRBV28	CASGRGVSTEAFF
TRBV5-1	CASSLVSESYNEQFF
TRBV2	CASSESGNYGYTF
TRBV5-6	CASSLTLTSGETQYF
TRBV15	CATSRDLQRLGSEQYF
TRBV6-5	CASRRGRGETQYF
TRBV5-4	CASSLIQSRTDTQYF